This T cell receptor (beta chain) was observed in a study of cytomegalovirus exposure and HLA in healthy donors. The wider study: The roughly 120 validation repertoires, a later analysis reported, used the same platform as the approximately 700 first-cohort repertoires.

General study points: First-cohort TCR clusters tended to co-occur in the 120 or so validation repertoires, a later analysis found. CMV antigen specificity of three CMV-associated chains was confirmed in vitro.

Clones were sequenced by immunoSEQ multiplex PCR, and TCRdb holds only the in-frame ones, with some missing. The sample contains 90,000 to 150,000 clones, about 84% of which appear only once. As to this clone: The antigen remains unidentified.

The sequencing sample was made of PBMCs. The clonotype comes from a young woman in good health and CMV-seronegative.

The CDR3 DNA follows: TGTGCCAGCAGCTTCGGGAACCAAGAGACCCAGTACTTC. This sequence encodes CASSFGNQETQYF. The rearrangement uses TRBV7-6 and TRBJ2-5, with D perhaps TRBD2 (5 bases). From germline, CDR1 is SGHVS and CDR2 FNYEAQ. This CDR3 has 13 amino acids. V was trimmed by 3 bases and J by 0 bases, leaving 5 bases between them. The full variable domain, rest sourced from reference TRBV7-6 and TRBJ2-5, is GAGVSQSPRYKVTKRGQDVALRCDPISGHVSLYWYRQALGQGPEFLTYFNYEAQQDKSGLPNDRFSAERPEGSISTLTIQRTEQRDSAMYRCASSFGNQETQYFGPGTRLLVL.